Each of the 18 T cell receptor beta chains below was sequenced from the same sample in a study of cytomegalovirus exposure and HLA in healthy donors. Amplification used 60 Vbeta primers and 13 Jbeta primers. TCRdb's table, derived via immunoSEQ multiplex PCR, lists solely in-frame clones and lacks some. The sample holds about 160,000 clones, about 88% seen once. The sequenced sample consisted of PBMCs. These receptors came from a man between 18 and 29 years old in good health and CMV-seropositive.

The chain uses TRBV11-3 and TRBJ2-7; 11 nucleotides match TRBD2. The CDR3 is 15 residues long. Germline V gene sequence: CDR1 SGHNT, CDR2 YENEEA. Trimming removed 4 bases from V and 6 bases from J; junction bases left unmatched: 8. The CDR3 sequence is CASSYRTSGSREQYF. DNA of the CDR3: TGTGCCAGCAGCTATAGGACTAGCGGGTCTCGCGAGCAGTACTTC.

CDR3 sequence reads: CSATPGIEQYF. CDR3 nucleotides: TGCAGTGCTACGCCGGGGATCGAGCAGTACTTC. This chain links TRBV20-1 with TRBJ2-7, with TRBD2 as a possible D gene (5 bases). Trimming removed 4 bases from V and 6 bases from J, with 10 bases in between. The CDR3 has 11 residues. Germline V CDR1 and CDR2: DFQATT, SNEGSKA (reference sequence).

V usage is TRBV9 and J usage is TRBJ1-2; D is perhaps TRBD1 (5 bases). The germline gives CDR1 SGDLS, CDR2 YYNGEE. The CDR3 covers 15 residues. V gave up 0 bases and J gave up 2 bases, with 11 bases separating them. The CDR3 loop reads CASSVAGDPNYGYTF. CDR3 DNA: TGTGCCAGCAGCGTAGCGGGGGACCCAAACTATGGCTACACCTTC.

The CDR3 reads CASKELLLGQKNTEAFF. The CDR3 DNA is TGTGCCAGTAAGGAGCTCCTGTTGGGACAGAAGAACACTGAAGCTTTCTTT. The V and J genes are TRBV19 and TRBJ1-1, with TRBD1 matching over 7 bases. Germline CDR1 is LNHDA and CDR2 is SQIVND (reference sequence). V lost 7 bases, J lost 1 base, and 15 bases stayed unmatched. The CDR3 sequence is 17 residues long.

The V call is TRBV5-1, the J call TRBJ2-2, with D maybe TRBD2 (6 bases). V was clipped by 7 bases and J by 4 bases, with 14 bases between them. Germline CDR1 is SGHRS and CDR2 is YFSETQ. The CDR3 spans 14 residues. CDR3 in amino acids: CASGSEGFTGELFF. CDR3 bases: TGCGCCAGCGGGTCGGAGGGGTTCACCGGGGAGCTGTTTTTT.

The gene calls are TRBV6-6 and TRBJ1-2; TRBD1 matches 12 bases. Germline values: CDR1 MNHNY, CDR2 SVGAGI (reference sequence). V lost 4 bases to trimming and J lost 8 bases; unmatched junction nucleotides: 8. The CDR3 totals 15 residues. The CDR3 region is CASSFPGQGARGYTF. DNA for the CDR3: TGTGCCAGCAGTTTTCCGGGACAGGGGGCGAGAGGCTACACCTTC.

V and J are TRBV27 and TRBJ1-4; D unclear. This CDR3 contains 13 residues. V lost 5 bases to trimming and J lost 10 bases, with 14 bases between them. Germline CDR1 is MNHEY and CDR2 is SMNVEV (reference sequence). The DNA for the CDR3 is TGTGCCAGCAGTCTGTCAGGTGTACGAAAACTGTTTTTT. Amino acids: CASSLSGVRKLFF.

The chain combines TRBV6-1 with TRBJ2-7; 8 nucleotides line up with TRBD1. Germline-derived CDR1 and CDR2 are MNHNS and SASEGT. J lost 5 bases, V lost 6 bases, and 12 bases had no gene match. CDR3 length: 15 residues. The DNA of the CDR3 is TGTGCCAGCAGGGCAGGGGGCTTGGGGATCAACGAGCAGTACTTC. Protein: CASRAGGLGINEQYF.

Of note for this clone: The sample contains more than one DNA sequence encoding this CDR3. The rearrangement uses TRBV6-1 and TRBJ1-6, with 9 nucleotides matching TRBD1. The J segment lost 7 bases and the V segment lost 3 bases, leaving 4 bases of the junction unmatched. CDR1 and CDR2 from the germline V gene are MNHNS and SASEGT. The CDR3 totals 15 residues. The CDR3 coding sequence is TGTGCCAGCAGTGACCCGGGACAGGGAAATTCACCCCTCCACTTT. The encoded protein is CASSDPGQGNSPLHF.

This chain uses TRBV4-1 with TRBJ1-4, with D tentatively TRBD1 (6 bases). This CDR3 contains 15 residues. The V gene lost 0 bases and the J gene lost 8 bases, with 13 bases spanning the gap. Germline V gives CDR1 MGHRA, CDR2 YSYEKL. The CDR3 spells CASSQERGLREKLFF. The DNA for the CDR3 is TGCGCCAGCAGCCAAGAAAGGGGGTTACGCGAAAAACTGTTTTTT.

The V call is TRBV27, the J call TRBJ1-2; TRBD1 aligns across 7 bases. The germline gives CDR1 MNHEY, CDR2 SMNVEV (reference sequence). Unmatched junction bases numbered 10, after V lost 6 bases and J lost 3 bases. This CDR3 comprises 15 residues. The chain's CDR3 is CASSMGTANYYGYTF. The CDR3 DNA follows: TGTGCCAGCAGCATGGGGACAGCTAACTACTATGGCTACACCTTC.

The CDR3 nucleotides read TGTGCTAGTGGTTTGGTCCTAGGTTCAGGGATCTATGGCTACACCTTC. Translation gives CASGLVLGSGIYGYTF. This chain connects TRBV12-5 to TRBJ1-2, with D perhaps matching TRBD1 (5 bases). The germline V and J ends were trimmed by 0 bases and 4 bases, with 15 bases remaining between them. Looked up from germline, CDR1 is LGHNT and CDR2 is FRNRAP. This CDR3 is 16 amino acids long. Drawing the rest from reference TRBV12-5 and TRBJ1-2, the complete variable domain is DARVTQTPRHKVTEMGQEVTMRCQPILGHNTVFWYRQTMMQGLELLAYFRNRAPLDDSGMPKDRFSAEMPDATLATLKIQPSEPRDSAVYFCASGLVLGSGIYGYTFGSGTRLTVV.

This clone was counted only a few times. The chain carries TRBV4-2 and TRBJ2-1, with TRBD2 matching over 8 bases. This CDR3 has 18 amino acids. Germline V gene lookup returns CDR1 LGHNA and CDR2 YNFKEQ. The trim removed 1 base at V and 3 bases at J, leaving 11 bases unmatched. CDR3 coding DNA: TGTGCCAGCAGCCAAGTAGGGGGGGGCGGGGGGAACTACAATGAGCAGTTCTTC. Encoded protein: CASSQVGGGGGNYNEQFF.

This chain connects TRBV9 to TRBJ2-3; weak D call: TRBD2 (6 bases). CDR1 is SGDLS and CDR2 is YYNGEE in the germline V gene. The CDR3 has 14 residues. Trimming took 4 bases from V and 4 from J, leaving 13 bases between them. This chain's CDR3 is CASSSSGVADTQYF. In nucleotides, the CDR3 is TGTGCCAGCAGCTCCTCGGGGGTGGCAGATACGCAGTATTTT.

The rearrangement links TRBV10-3 to TRBJ2-5; TRBD1 matches 7 bases. The better agreement between TRBJ2-7 and the DNA end casts doubt on the J call. The CDR3 runs 14 residues. Germline V gene lookup returns CDR1 ENHRY and CDR2 SYGVKD. CDR3 sequence: CAISDRQGPYEQYF. Here the CDR3 DNA reads TGTGCCATCAGTGATAGACAGGGACCCTACGAGCAGTACTTC.

This rearrangement joins TRBV6-5 to TRBJ2-1; 10 bases agree with TRBD2. This CDR3 spans 15 amino acids. From germline, CDR1 is MNHEY and CDR2 SVGAGI. V gave up 7 bases and J gave up 6 bases; unmatched junction bases: 9. The CDR3 DNA reads as TGTGCCAGCATGAGCGTACAGCGGGGGGGCAATGAGCAGTTCTTC. It yields the protein CASMSVQRGGNEQFF.

The chain joins TRBV6-5 to TRBJ2-1; 8 bases map to TRBD1. CDR1 MNHEY and CDR2 SVGAGI come from the germline V gene. Trimming cost V 0 bases and J 7 bases; bases outside gene matches: 5. The CDR3 is 15 residues long. CDR3 residues: CASSYSQGASNEQFF. CDR3 coding DNA: TGTGCCAGCAGTTACTCGCAGGGGGCCTCGAATGAGCAGTTCTTC.

The chain carries TRBV4-3 and TRBJ1-1; TRBD1 aligns across 7 bases. After removal of 4 bases from V and 0 bases from J, the junction contained 5 bases not matched to a gene. Looked up from germline, CDR1 is LGHNA and CDR2 is YSLEER. CDR3 length: 15 amino acids. The DNA of the CDR3 is TGCGCCAGCAGCCGCCAGGGACAGTTGAACACTGAAGCTTTCTTT. Residues: CASSRQGQLNTEAFF.